A selection of T cell receptor beta chains follows, all from one sample in a study of OX40 agonist ivuxolimab in advanced cancers. The repertoire was sequenced with immunoSEQ multiplex PCR; TCRdb's copy has only in-frame clones and lacks some. This sample has approximately 70,000 clones, with approximately 81% found just once. Sequences were derived from CD4+ or CD8+ T cells sorted from blood, sampled in a trial of the OX40 agonist ivuxolimab. The source is an adult with an advanced solid tumor such as melanoma, head and neck, liver or kidney cancer. Each CDR3 is given with its conserved first and last residue.

v_gene	j_gene	CDR3aa
TRBV7-9	TRBJ1-2	CASSLGDRGYGYTF
TRBV6-1	TRBJ2-7	CASSVVGSNEQYF
TRBV9	TRBJ1-2	CASSVARGGGYGYTF
TRBV28	TRBJ2-2	CASRQQANTGELFF
TRBV6-4	TRBJ2-3	CASSDASGGSDTQYF
TRBV11-1	TRBJ2-7	CASSKGRSYEQYF
TRBV9	TRBJ1-1	CASSVAGRGVTEAFF
TRBV5-1	TRBJ1-2	CASSLRAGPSNYGYTF
TRBV6-1	TRBJ2-7	CASSDWGREQYF
TRBV5-1	TRBJ2-7	CASSLGGGGPFYEQYF
TRBV6-6	TRBJ1-6	CATSRKVVGFIHF
TRBV6-5	TRBJ2-1	CASRTAGRGNEQFF
TRBV18	TRBJ2-5	CASSASGGTKETQYF
TRBV30	TRBJ1-4	CAWSKQATNEKLFF
TRBV7-6	TRBJ1-5	CASSPRGLDNQPQHF
TRBV28	TRBJ2-6	CATSPRNGDSLPATGANVLTF